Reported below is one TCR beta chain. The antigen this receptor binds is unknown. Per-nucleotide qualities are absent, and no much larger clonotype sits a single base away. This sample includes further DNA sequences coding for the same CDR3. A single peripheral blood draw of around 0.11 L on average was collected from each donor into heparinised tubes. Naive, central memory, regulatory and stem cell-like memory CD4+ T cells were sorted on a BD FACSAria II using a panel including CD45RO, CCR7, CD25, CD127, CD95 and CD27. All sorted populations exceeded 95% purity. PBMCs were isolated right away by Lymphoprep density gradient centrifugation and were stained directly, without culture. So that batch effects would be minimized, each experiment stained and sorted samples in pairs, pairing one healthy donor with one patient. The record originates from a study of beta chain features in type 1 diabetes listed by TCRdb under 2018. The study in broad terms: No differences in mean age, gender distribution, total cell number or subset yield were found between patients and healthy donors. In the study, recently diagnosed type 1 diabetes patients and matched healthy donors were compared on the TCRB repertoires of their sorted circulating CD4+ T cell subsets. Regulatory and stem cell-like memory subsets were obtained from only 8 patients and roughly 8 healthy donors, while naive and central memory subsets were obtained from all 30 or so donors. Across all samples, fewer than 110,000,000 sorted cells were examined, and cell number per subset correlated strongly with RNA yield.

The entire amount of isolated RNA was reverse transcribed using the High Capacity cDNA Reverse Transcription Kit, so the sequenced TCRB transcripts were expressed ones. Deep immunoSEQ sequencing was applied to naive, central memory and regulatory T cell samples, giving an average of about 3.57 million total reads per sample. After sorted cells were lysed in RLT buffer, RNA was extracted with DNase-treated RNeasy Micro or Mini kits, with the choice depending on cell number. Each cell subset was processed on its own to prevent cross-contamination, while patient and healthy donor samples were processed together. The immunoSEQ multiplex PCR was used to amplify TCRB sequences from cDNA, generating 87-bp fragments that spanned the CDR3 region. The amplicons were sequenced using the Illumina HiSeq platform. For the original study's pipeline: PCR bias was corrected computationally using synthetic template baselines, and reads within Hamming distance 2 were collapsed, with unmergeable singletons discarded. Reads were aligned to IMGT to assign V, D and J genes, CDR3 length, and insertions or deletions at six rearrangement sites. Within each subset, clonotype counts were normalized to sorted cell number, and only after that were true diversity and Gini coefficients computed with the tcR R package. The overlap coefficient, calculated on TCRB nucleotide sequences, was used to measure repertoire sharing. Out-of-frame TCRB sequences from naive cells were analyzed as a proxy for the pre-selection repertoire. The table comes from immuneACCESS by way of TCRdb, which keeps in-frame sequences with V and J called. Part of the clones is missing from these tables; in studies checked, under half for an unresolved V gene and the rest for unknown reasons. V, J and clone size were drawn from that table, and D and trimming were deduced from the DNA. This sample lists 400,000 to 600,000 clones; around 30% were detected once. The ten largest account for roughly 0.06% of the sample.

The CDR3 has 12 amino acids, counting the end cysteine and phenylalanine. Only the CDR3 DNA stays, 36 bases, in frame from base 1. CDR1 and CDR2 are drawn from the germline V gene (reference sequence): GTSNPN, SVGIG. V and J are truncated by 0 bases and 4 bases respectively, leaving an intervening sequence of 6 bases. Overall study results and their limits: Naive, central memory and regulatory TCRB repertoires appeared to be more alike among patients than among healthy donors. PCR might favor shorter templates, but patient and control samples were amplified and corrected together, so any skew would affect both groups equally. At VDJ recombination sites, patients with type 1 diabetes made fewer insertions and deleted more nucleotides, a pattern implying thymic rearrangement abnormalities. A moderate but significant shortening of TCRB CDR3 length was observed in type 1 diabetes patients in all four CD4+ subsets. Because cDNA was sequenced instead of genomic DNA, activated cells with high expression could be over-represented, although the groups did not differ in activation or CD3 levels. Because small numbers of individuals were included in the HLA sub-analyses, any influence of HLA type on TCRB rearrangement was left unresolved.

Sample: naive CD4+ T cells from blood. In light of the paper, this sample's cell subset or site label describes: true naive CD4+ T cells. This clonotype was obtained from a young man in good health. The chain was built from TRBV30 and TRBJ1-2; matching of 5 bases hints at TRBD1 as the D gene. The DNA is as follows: TGTGCCTGGAGTGTCGACAGCTATGGCTACACCTTC. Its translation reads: CAWSVDSYGYTF.